Listed below are T cell receptor beta chains from one sample, sequenced in a study of T cells in Graves' hyperthyroidism and ophthalmopathy. TCRdb recomputed calls from the multiplex PCR reads with MiXCR, one row per CDR3 protein. The sample contains roughly 710,000 distinct CDR3 sequences, about a third of which appear only once. The sequenced material came from blood. The source is a woman aged 40-49 years with Graves' hyperthyroidism. CDR3s include the opening cysteine and the closing phenylalanine or tryptophan. A D gene is named only where the DNA matches it firmly. The size field is filled for only some rows; it gives once, few, many or a size class.

v_gene	j_gene	abundance	d_gene	CDR3nt	CDR3aa
TRBV7-8	TRBJ2-7	many	TRBD1	TGTGCCAGCAGCTTCGGGACAGGGTTTTACGAGCAGTACTTC	CASSFGTGFYEQYF
TRBV19	TRBJ1-4	many	-	TGTGCCAGTAGGGAGAATGAAAAACTGTTTTTT	CASRENEKLFF
TRBV7-2	TRBJ1-2	few	-	TGTGCCAGCAGCTTGGTTGCGGACACAGCTCCGGGCTACACCTTC	CASSLVADTAPGYTF
TRBV29-1	TRBJ2-2	-	-	TGCAGCGTTGCCCAAAATAGCGGCACCGGGGAGCTGTTTTTT	CSVAQNSGTGELFF
TRBV20-1	TRBJ1-6	few	TRBD1	TGCAGTGCTATCAACCGGGACAGGGAAAATTCACCCCTCCACTTT	CSAINRDRENSPLHF
TRBV20-1	TRBJ2-5	-	TRBD1	TGCAGTGCTAGATTTGGGACAGGGAAAGAGACCCAGTACTTC	CSARFGTGKETQYF
TRBV5-6	TRBJ1-5	few	-	TGTGCCAGCAGACAGGGTTTAGGTCAGCCCCAGCATTTT	CASRQGLGQPQHF
TRBV7-2	TRBJ2-7	many	TRBD1	TGTGCCAGCAGCAGCCGGGGACAGGGGGCGTCCTACGAGCAGTACTTC	CASSSRGQGASYEQYF
TRBV7-2	TRBJ2-7	-	-	TGTGCCAGCAGCCAACCCCCACACTCAGGGTTCCACGAGCAGTACTTC	CASSQPPHSGFHEQYF
TRBV6-5	TRBJ1-2	-	-	TGTGCCATCAGTTCCTCGGAGGGGGGCTACACCTTC	CAISSSEGGYTF
TRBV15	TRBJ2-2	-	-	TGTGCCACCAGCAGAGATACCTGGGTCGTTACCTCGAACACCGGGGAGCTGTTTTTT	CATSRDTWVVTSNTGELFF
TRBV9	TRBJ1-1	many	-	TGTGCCAGCAGCCCCGGCCAGGGATCCACTGAAGCTTTCTTT	CASSPGQGSTEAFF
TRBV7-8	TRBJ2-3	few	-	TGTGCCAGCAGCTTAAGTCGGTCAGATACGCAGTATTTT	CASSLSRSDTQYF
TRBV29-1	TRBJ2-5	many	-	TGCAGCGTTACGGGGGGCTGGGGGACCCAGTACTTC	CSVTGGWGTQYF
TRBV6-5	TRBJ1-5	few	-	TGTGCCAGTCGGACCTGGACGGGTAATAGCAATCAGCCCCAGCATTTT	CASRTWTGNSNQPQHF
TRBV19	TRBJ1-1	-	-	TGTGCCAGTAGTATATTATCTACGAGGAGTGGGAACACTGAAGCTTTCTTT	CASSILSTRSGNTEAFF
TRBV7-2	TRBJ2-5	-	-	TGTGCCGCCTGCACGGGGTGGGAGACCCAGTACTTC	CAACTGWETQYF
TRBV20-1	TRBJ2-7	many	TRBD2	TGCAGTGCTAGAGTAGCGGGGGCTAGCGGGGCCTACGAGCAGTACTTC	CSARVAGASGAYEQYF
TRBV6-5	TRBJ1-6	few	TRBD1	TGTGCCAGCAGACCACAGGGGATGGATTCACCCCTCCACTTT	CASRPQGMDSPLHF
TRBV11-1	TRBJ1-5	-	-	TGTGCCAGCAGTCCCGCCCGGGGTGGCAATCAGCCCCAGCATTTT	CASSPARGGNQPQHF
TRBV10-3	TRBJ1-1	-	-	TGTGCCATCAGCCCCGACAGGTGGAACACTGAAGCTTTCTTT	CAISPDRWNTEAFF
TRBV10-3	TRBJ2-2	-	-	TGTGCCAGCAGCCTGGGGTCTGCCGGGGAGCTGTTTTTT	CASSLGSAGELFF
TRBV19	TRBJ1-1	many	-	TGTGCCAGTACCCCCGGGAGCTGGAACACTGAAGCTTTCTTT	CASTPGSWNTEAFF
TRBV19	TRBJ1-5	once	-	TGTGCCACGGACGTGGCGGGGGCTCGTCAGCCCCTGCATTTT	CATDVAGARQPLHF
TRBV5-1	TRBJ2-7	few	TRBD1	TGCGCCAGCAGCCCAGGACAGGAATTGTACGAGCAGTACTTC	CASSPGQELYEQYF
TRBV29-1	TRBJ1-6	-	-	TGCAGCTTTACCGGGACGTCTGCTAATTCACCCCTCCACTTT	CSFTGTSANSPLHF
TRBV12-3/TRBV12-4	TRBJ1-1	few	TRBD1	TGTGCCAGCAGTTTAGGGATTCAGGGGGCTGTAGCTGAAGCTTTCTTT	CASSLGIQGAVAEAFF
TRBV13	TRBJ2-2	-	-	TGTGCCAGCAGCTTAGGACAGGGCCAGGGGGGCTGTTTTTTT	CASSLGQGQGGCFF
TRBV2	TRBJ1-6	many	-	TGTGCCAGCAGTGAAGCGCTTCTGGGCCACGGACATTCACCCCTCCACTTT	CASSEALLGHGHSPLHF
TRBV6-5	TRBJ1-2	-	TRBD1	TGTGCCAGCAGTTACTCTCTCGGGACAGGGGGCTATGGCTACACCTTC	CASSYSLGTGGYGYTF
TRBV7-9	TRBJ2-2	-	TRBD2	TGTGCCAGCAGTTCGCGGGGGTCGACGAACACCGGGGAGCTGTTTTTT	CASSSRGSTNTGELFF
TRBV7-9	TRBJ1-1	many	TRBD1	TGTGCCAGCAGCGTACAACAGGGGATGGGTGAAGCTTTCTTT	CASSVQQGMGEAFF
TRBV10-3	TRBJ2-3	few	TRBD2	TGTGCCATCAGGAGCGGGGAGGGCACAGATACGCAGTATTTT	CAIRSGEGTDTQYF